Listed below are T cell receptor beta chains from one sample, sequenced in a study of blood T cell repertoires in COVID-19. Sequencing was performed with immunoSEQ multiplex PCR; in TCRdb, only in-frame clones are kept and a portion is missing. Among around 200,000 clones listed, around 80% were seen once. The material sequenced was peripheral blood. These receptors all stem from a woman aged 45 to 65 with acute or convalescent COVID-19. Both conserved end residues are part of each CDR3. D genes are given only for firm matches. For some rows the clone size is stated as once, few or many, or as a class when expanded; others skip it.

CASSLTRAFF	TGTGCCAGCAGCCTAACGCGGGCTTTCTTT	TRBV11-2	TRBJ1-1	NA	few
CASSSQGWRRETQYF	TGTGCCAGCAGCTCACAGGGTTGGCGAAGAGAGACCCAGTACTTC	TRBV7-2	TRBJ2-5	NA	NA
CASRSLAPYNEQFF	TGTGCCAGTAGATCCCTAGCACCTTACAATGAGCAGTTCTTC	TRBV19	TRBJ2-1	NA	NA
CASSYTGTSNTEAFF	TGTGCCAGCAGTTACACCGGGACATCTAACACTGAAGCTTTCTTT	TRBV27	TRBJ1-1	NA	NA
CASRDRGGGYTF	TGTGCCAGCAGGGACAGGGGAGGCGGCTACACCTTC	TRBV12-3/TRBV12-4	TRBJ1-2	TRBD1	once
CASSSQTGRKNIQYF	TGTGCCAGCTCCTCACAAACCGGGAGGAAAAACATTCAGTACTTC	TRBV18	TRBJ2-4	TRBD2	NA
CASSPTGIGNTEAFF	TGTGCCAGCTCACCGACAGGGATCGGGAACACTGAAGCTTTCTTT	TRBV18	TRBJ1-1	TRBD1	NA
CASQAGQGNEQYF	TGTGCCAGTCAGGCGGGACAGGGTAACGAGCAGTACTTC	TRBV19	TRBJ2-7	TRBD1	NA
CATSRDARGETQYF	TGTGCCACCAGCAGAGATGCCCGAGGGGAGACCCAGTACTTC	TRBV15	TRBJ2-5	NA	NA
CASRRVASQNTGELFF	TGTGCCAGCAGGCGGGTGGCTAGCCAAAACACCGGGGAGCTGTTTTTT	TRBV7-2	TRBJ2-2	NA	once
CAWNLGYTGSGNTIYF	TGTGCCTGGAACCTCGGGTACACCGGCTCTGGAAACACCATATATTTT	TRBV30	TRBJ1-3	NA	NA
CAVGGLAKNIQYF	TGTGCCGTTGGGGGCCTAGCCAAAAACATTCAGTACTTC	TRBV2	TRBJ2-4	NA	NA
CASSPRQGASGYTF	TGTGCCAGTAGTCCCCGACAGGGGGCAAGTGGCTACACCTTC	TRBV19	TRBJ1-2	TRBD1	NA
CASSDRGTGGSNEQFF	TGCGCCAGCAGTGACAGAGGGACAGGAGGATCTAATGAGCAGTTCTTC	TRBV10-1	TRBJ2-1	TRBD1	NA
CASSSPISGHGGYTF	TGTGCCAGCAGTTCCCCTATATCAGGGCATGGAGGCTACACCTTC	TRBV28	TRBJ1-2	NA	NA
CASSFGQDTNNSPLHF	TGCGCCAGCAGCTTTGGTCAGGACACCAATAATTCACCCCTCCACTTT	TRBV5-1	TRBJ1-6	NA	NA
CASSRIEEQFF	TGTGCCAGCAGCCGCATTGAGGAGCAGTTCTTC	TRBV2	TRBJ2-1	NA	few
CASSENLSGPGELFF	TGTGCCAGCAGCGAAAATCTGTCAGGGCCCGGGGAGCTGTTTTTT	TRBV7-2	TRBJ2-2	NA	NA
CSVVGGNTEAFF	TGCAGCGTTGTGGGGGGTAACACTGAAGCTTTCTTT	TRBV29-1	TRBJ1-1	NA	NA
CASSYGLVNTGELFF	TGTGCCAGCAGTTACGGGCTGGTTAACACCGGGGAGCTGTTTTTT	TRBV6-5	TRBJ2-2	NA	NA
CASSLSATGRGNTIYF	TGTGCCAGCAGCCTATCGGCGACAGGGCGAGGAAACACCATATATTTT	TRBV11-2	TRBJ1-3	TRBD1	NA
CASREAGGNSPLHF	TGTGCCAGCAGGGAGGCAGGGGGCAATTCACCCCTCCACTTT	TRBV3-1/TRBV3-2	TRBJ1-6	TRBD1	NA
CSGGASPYEQYF	TGTTCCGGGGGGGCCAGTCCCTACGAGCAGTACTTC	TRBV6-5	TRBJ2-7	TRBD2	NA
CASSFGGLAEVVREQFF	TGCGCCAGCAGCTTTGGGGGACTAGCGGAGGTTGTACGAGAGCAGTTCTTC	TRBV5-1	TRBJ2-1	TRBD2	NA
CSVVGVRWTEAFF	TGCAGCGTTGTCGGGGTAAGATGGACTGAAGCTTTCTTT	TRBV29-1	TRBJ1-1	NA	NA
CASSWGLAGGLSEQYF	TGCGCCAGCAGCTGGGGACTAGCGGGAGGCCTCTCCGAGCAGTACTTC	TRBV5-1	TRBJ2-7	TRBD2	NA
CASSTPGASYEQYF	TGTGCCAGCAGCACACCAGGGGCCTCCTACGAGCAGTACTTC	TRBV6-5	TRBJ2-7	NA	few
CASSPRRGRREQYF	TGTGCCAGCAGCCCCAGAAGAGGGAGGCGCGAGCAGTACTTC	TRBV3-1/TRBV3-2	TRBJ2-7	NA	NA
CASSFQGTDTQYF	TGTGCCAGCAGTTTTCAGGGAACAGATACGCAGTATTTT	TRBV28	TRBJ2-3	NA	NA
CASRSEATGELFF	TGTGCCAGCAGGTCAGAGGCGACCGGGGAGCTGTTTTTT	TRBV2	TRBJ2-2	NA	NA
CATSRGPSGIGTDTQYF	TGTGCCACCAGCAGAGGTCCTAGCGGGATCGGCACAGATACGCAGTATTTT	TRBV15	TRBJ2-3	TRBD2	NA